This TCR beta chain was observed in a study of shared clonotypes between healthy human individuals. The study's findings and limits: The study found about 5% of naive CD4 clonotypes shared across four donors. Generally, estimated richness proved larger in naive subsets than it did in memory subsets.

On this clone: Its antigen is not identified.

Across several immunoSEQ plates, the genomic DNA of each subset was split evenly. TCRdb's table, derived via immunoSEQ multiplex PCR, lists solely in-frame clones and lacks some. The repertoire holds some 2,500,000 clones, with 90% to 95% as singletons. Germline CDR1 reads SGHTA; CDR2 reads FQGNSA. Trimming cost V 3 bases and J 1 base, with 12 bases left between them. CDR3 length equals 15 residues. This receptor was identified in a man aged 18 to 30 in good health. Some clones in this sample may be carry-over from other donors' samples. The V gene is TRBV7-2, the J gene TRBJ2-5, with D perhaps matching TRBD1 (5 bases). Sequenced input: naive CD4+ T cells from PBMCs. Indicated subset: CD45RA+ positively selected. CDR3 sequence: CASSLGQISQETQYF. The CDR3 coding sequence is TGTGCCAGCAGCTTGGGGCAGATCTCCCAAGAGACCCAGTACTTC.